A single sample is the source of the 5 T cell receptor beta chains below, sequenced in a study of blood T cell repertoires in COVID-19. Method: immunoSEQ multiplex PCR; TCRdb's copy keeps in-frame clones and lacks some. Seen here are about 54,000 clones, 90% observed once, and the top ten hold about 7.7%. Specimen: peripheral blood. The receptors stem from a middle-aged woman with active COVID-19.

The V call is TRBV10-3, the J call TRBJ2-3, with a weak D call TRBD2 (6 bases). The CDR3 is 15 amino acids. Germline CDR1 is ENHRY and CDR2 is SYGVKD. V was clipped by 4 bases and J by 0 bases, with 11 bases between them. The CDR3 DNA sequence: TGTGCCATCAGTGTGGGAGGAGGGAGCACAGATACGCAGTATTTT. Residues: CAISVGGGSTDTQYF.

V gene TRBV10-3 combines with J gene TRBJ1-1; 7 nucleotides match TRBD1. Germline V gene data show CDR1 as ENHRY and CDR2 as SYGVKD. The ends lost 8 bases at V and 0 bases at J; junction bases unmatched: 3. This CDR3 is 13 amino acids long. The CDR3 region is CAIGGQLNTEAFF. The CDR3 DNA follows: TGTGCCATCGGGGGACAGCTGAACACTGAAGCTTTCTTT.

This chain connects TRBV19 to TRBJ2-7; 11 nucleotides match TRBD2. The germline V gene encodes CDR1 LNHDA and CDR2 SQIVND (reference sequence). V lost 8 bases to trimming and J lost 6 bases; unmatched junction nucleotides: 12. The CDR3 contains 15 residues. CDR3 DNA: TGTGCCAGTGCGTTTTCCACTAGCGGGGGTGTCGAGCAGTACTTC. This encodes CASAFSTSGGVEQYF.

V usage is TRBV27 and J usage is TRBJ1-2; 7 bases fit TRBD1. The germline CDR1 and CDR2 sequences are MNHEY and SMNVEV (reference sequence). The junction had 10 bases not matched to a gene; V was cut back by 11 bases and J by 4 bases. This CDR3 has 13 amino acids. The CDR3 sequence is CAHPRGSSYGYTF. The CDR3 DNA reads as TGTGCCCACCCCAGGGGGTCATCCTATGGCTACACCTTC.

By sample fraction, this clone is medium-sized (0.01 to 0.1%). The chain is built from TRBV5-1 and TRBJ2-1; 13 nucleotides agree with TRBD2. Germline CDR1 is SGHRS and CDR2 is YFSETQ. Germline trimming cut 4 bases from V and 8 bases from J; bases unmatched to any gene: 6. The CDR3 is made up of 15 amino acids. The CDR3 reads CASSRGLAGSDEQFF. CDR3 nucleotide sequence: TGCGCCAGCAGCAGGGGACTAGCGGGGAGCGATGAGCAGTTCTTC.